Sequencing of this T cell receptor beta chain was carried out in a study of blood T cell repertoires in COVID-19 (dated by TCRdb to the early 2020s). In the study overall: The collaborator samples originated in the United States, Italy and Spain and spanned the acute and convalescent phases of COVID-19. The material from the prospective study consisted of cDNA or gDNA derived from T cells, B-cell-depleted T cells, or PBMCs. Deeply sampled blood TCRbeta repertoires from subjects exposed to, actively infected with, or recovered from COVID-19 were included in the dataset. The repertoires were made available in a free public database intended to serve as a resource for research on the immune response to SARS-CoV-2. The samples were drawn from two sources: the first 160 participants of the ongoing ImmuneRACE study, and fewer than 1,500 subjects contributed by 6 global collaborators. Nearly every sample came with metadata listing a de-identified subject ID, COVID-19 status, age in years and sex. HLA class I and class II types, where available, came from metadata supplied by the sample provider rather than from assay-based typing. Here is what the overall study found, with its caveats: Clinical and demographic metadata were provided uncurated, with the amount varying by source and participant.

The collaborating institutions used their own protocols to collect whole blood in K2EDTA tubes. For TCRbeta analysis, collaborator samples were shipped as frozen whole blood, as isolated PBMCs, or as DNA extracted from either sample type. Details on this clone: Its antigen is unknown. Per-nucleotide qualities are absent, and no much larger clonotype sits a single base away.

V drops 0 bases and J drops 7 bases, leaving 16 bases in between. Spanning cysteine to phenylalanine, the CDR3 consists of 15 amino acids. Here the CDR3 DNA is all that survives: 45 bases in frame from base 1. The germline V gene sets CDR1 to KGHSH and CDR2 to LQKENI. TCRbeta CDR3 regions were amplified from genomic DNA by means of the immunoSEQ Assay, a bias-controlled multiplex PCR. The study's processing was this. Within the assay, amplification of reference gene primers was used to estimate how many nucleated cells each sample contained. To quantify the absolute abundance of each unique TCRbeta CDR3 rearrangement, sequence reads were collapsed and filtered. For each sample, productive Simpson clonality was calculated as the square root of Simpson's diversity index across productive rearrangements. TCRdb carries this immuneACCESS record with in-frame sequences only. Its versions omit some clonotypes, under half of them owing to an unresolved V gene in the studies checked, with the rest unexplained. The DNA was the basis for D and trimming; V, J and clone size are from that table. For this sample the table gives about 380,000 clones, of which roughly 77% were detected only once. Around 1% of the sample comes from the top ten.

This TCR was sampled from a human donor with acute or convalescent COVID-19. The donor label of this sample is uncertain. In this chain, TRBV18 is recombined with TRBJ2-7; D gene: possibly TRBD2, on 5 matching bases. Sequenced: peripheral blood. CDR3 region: CASSPPTNLRREQYF. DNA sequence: TGTGCCAGCTCACCACCGACTAATCTCCGGAGGGAGCAGTACTTC.